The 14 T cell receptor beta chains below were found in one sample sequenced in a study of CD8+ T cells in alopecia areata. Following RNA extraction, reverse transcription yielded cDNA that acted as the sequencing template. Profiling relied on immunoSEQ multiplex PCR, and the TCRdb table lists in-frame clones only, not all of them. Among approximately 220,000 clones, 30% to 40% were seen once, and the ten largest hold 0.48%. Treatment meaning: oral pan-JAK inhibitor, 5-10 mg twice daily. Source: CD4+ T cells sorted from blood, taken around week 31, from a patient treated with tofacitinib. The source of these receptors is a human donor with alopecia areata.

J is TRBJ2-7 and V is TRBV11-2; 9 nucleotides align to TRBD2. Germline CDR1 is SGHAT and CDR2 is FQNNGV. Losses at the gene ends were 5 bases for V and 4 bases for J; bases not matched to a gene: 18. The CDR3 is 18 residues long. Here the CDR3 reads CASSPPRLAEWGTYEQYF. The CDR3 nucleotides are TGTGCCAGCAGCCCCCCGAGACTAGCGGAGTGGGGGACTTACGAGCAGTACTTC.

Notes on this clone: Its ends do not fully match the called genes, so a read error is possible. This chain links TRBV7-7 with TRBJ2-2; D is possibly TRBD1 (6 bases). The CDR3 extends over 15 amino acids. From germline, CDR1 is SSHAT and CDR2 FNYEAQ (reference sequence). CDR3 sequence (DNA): TGTGCTAGCAGCTTAGTACAGGGAAGCGCCGGGGAGCTGTTTTTT. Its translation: CASSLVQGSAGELFF.

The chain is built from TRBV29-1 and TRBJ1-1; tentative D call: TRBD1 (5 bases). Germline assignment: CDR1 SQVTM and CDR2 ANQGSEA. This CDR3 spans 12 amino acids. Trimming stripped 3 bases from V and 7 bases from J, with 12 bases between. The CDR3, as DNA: TGCAGCGTTGAGTTGAAGAGGGGTGAAGCTTTCTTT. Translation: CSVELKRGEAFF. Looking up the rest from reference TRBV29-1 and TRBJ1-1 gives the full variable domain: SAVISQKPSRDICQRGTSLTIQCQVDSQVTMMFWYRQQPGQSLTLIATANQGSEATYESGFVIDKFPISRPNLTFSTLTVSNMSPEDSSIYLCSVELKRGEAFFGQGTRLTVV.

The CDR3 is CASSSDRGAVRPQHF. CDR3 in DNA: TGTGCCAGCAGTTCTGACAGGGGGGCGGTGAGGCCCCAGCATTTT. The V and J genes are TRBV6-6 and TRBJ1-5; 9 bases fit TRBD1. The CDR3 is made up of 15 amino acids. Looked up from germline, CDR1 is MNHNY and CDR2 is SVGAGI (reference sequence). J lost 9 bases, V lost 4 bases, and 10 bases had no gene match.

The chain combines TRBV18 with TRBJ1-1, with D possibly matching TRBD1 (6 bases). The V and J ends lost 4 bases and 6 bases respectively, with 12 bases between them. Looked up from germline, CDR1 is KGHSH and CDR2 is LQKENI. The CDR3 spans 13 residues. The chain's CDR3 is CASSQQGGAEAFF. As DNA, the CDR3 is TGTGCCAGCTCACAACAGGGAGGGGCTGAAGCTTTCTTT.

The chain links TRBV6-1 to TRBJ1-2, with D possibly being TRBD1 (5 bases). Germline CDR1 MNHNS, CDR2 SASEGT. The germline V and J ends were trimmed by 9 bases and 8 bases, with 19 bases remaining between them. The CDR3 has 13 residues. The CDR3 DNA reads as TGTGCCAGTGGGGAGTGGGGCATGGGCGGCTACACCTTC. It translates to CASGEWGMGGYTF.

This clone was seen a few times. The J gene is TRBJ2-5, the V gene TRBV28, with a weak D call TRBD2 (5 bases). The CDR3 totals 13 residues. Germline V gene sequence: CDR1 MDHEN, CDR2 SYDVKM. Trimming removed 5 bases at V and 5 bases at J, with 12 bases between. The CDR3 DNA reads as TGTGCCAGCAGTGGGAGCACCAGGGAGACCCAGTACTTC. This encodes CASSGSTRETQYF.

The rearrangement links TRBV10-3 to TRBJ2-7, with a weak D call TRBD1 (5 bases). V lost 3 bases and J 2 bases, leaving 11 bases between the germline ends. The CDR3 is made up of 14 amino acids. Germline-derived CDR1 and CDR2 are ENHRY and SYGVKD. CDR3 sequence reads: CAISDPQATYEQYF. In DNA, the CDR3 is TGTGCCATCAGTGACCCACAGGCAACCTACGAGCAGTACTTC.

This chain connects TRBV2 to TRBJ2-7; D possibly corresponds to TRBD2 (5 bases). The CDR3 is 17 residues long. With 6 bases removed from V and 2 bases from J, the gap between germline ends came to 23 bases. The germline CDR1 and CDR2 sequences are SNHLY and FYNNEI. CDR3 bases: TGTGCCAGCAGCTCCCAGGTAGGGCTAGCAGGCGCCTACGAGCAGTACTTC. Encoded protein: CASSSQVGLAGAYEQYF.

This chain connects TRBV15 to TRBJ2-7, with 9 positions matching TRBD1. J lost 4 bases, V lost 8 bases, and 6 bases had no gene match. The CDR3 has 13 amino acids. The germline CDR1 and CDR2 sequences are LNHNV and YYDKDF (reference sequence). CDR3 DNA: TGTGCCACCTCCGGGACAGGGCCATACGAGCAGTACTTC. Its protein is CATSGTGPYEQYF.

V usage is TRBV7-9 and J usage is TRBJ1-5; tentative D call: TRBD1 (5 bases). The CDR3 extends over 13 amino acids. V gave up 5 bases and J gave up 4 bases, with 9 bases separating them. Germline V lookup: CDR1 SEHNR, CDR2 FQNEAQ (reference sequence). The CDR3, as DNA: TGTGCCAGCAGCGCCGGGGGGAATCAGCCCCAGCATTTT. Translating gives CASSAGGNQPQHF. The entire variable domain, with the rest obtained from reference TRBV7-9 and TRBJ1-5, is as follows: DTGVSQNPRHKITKRGQNVTFRCDPISEHNRLYWYRQTLGQGPEFLTYFQNEAQLEKSRLLSDRFSAERPKGSFSTLEIQRTEQGDSAMYLCASSAGGNQPQHFGDGTRLSIL.

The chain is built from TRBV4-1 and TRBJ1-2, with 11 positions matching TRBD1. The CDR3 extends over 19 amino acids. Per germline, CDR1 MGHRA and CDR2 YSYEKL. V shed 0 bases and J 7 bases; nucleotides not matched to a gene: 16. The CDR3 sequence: CASSQDTVNPGQGGRGYTF. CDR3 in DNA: TGCGCCAGCAGCCAAGATACCGTAAACCCGGGACAGGGGGGACGTGGCTACACCTTC.

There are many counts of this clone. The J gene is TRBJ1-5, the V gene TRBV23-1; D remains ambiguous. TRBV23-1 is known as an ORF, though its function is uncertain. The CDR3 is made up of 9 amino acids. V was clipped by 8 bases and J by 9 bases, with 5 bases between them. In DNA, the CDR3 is TGCGCCAGCTGTTTGCCCCAGCATTTT. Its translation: CASCLPQHF.

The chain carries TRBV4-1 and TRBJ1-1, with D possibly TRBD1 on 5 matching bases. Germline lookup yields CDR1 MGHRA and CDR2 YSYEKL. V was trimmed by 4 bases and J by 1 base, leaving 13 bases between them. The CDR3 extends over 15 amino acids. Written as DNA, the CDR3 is TGCGCCAGCAGCCGAGGAGGGGTTGGGAACACTGAAGCTTTCTTT. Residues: CASSRGGVGNTEAFF.